This TCR beta chain was identified in a study of shared clonotypes between healthy human individuals. The assay was immunoSEQ multiplex PCR, and TCRdb's table has in-frame clones only and misses some. This sample has a few million clones, with approximately 94% found just once. The CDR3 contains 17 residues. Germline assignment: CDR1 SGHRS and CDR2 YFSETQ. Trimming cost V 4 bases and J 8 bases; bases outside gene matches: 11. The sequence derives from a man aged 18 to 30 in good health. The source material was naive CD4+ T cells sorted from blood. Indicated subset: CD45RA+ positively selected. The chain employs TRBV5-1 and TRBJ2-1, with 14 bases fitting TRBD2. The CDR3 DNA follows: TGCGCCAGCAGCCCCTATGGGACTAGCGGGGGATGGGATGAGCAGTTCTTC. The encoded protein is CASSPYGTSGGWDEQFF.